This T cell receptor (beta chain) is drawn from a study of cytomegalovirus exposure and HLA in healthy donors. Study-level results: In the approximately 120 validation repertoires, a later analysis found that first-cohort TCR clusters tended to co-occur. Three CMV-associated chains proved CMV antigen-specific in vitro. For most TCR sequences rarity was the rule, although some public TCRs occurred in many donors. It was 150 to 200 TCR beta chains that were listed as cytomegalovirus-associated.

Sequencing used immunoSEQ multiplex PCR; TCRdb keeps in-frame clones, though not all of them. This table holds 250,000 to 300,000 clones, about 90% found once. Points on this clone: Its antigen remains unidentified.

The CDR3 covers 15 residues. In germline, CDR1 is MNHEY, CDR2 SVGAGI. V lost 6 bases, J lost 4 bases, and 11 bases stayed unmatched. This TCR came from a woman younger than 35 in good health and CMV-seronegative. The rearrangement joins TRBV6-5 to TRBJ1-2, with 7 nucleotides matching TRBD1. The sequencing input was PBMCs. Here the CDR3 reads CASRHDRVPFYGYTF. The CDR3 DNA reads as TGTGCCAGCAGACATGACAGGGTGCCGTTCTATGGCTACACCTTC.